These T cell receptor beta chains were read from a single sample in a study of memory CD4+ T cells and cytomegalovirus serostatus. TCRdb keeps only in-frame clones here, not all; method: immunoSEQ multiplex PCR. The top ten hold just under 0.5% of the sample, which has tens of thousands of clones, 82% seen once. Source material: memory CD4+ T cells from blood. Source of these receptors: an adult in good health and CMV-seronegative. Some clones in this sample may be carry-over from other donors' samples. CDR3s include the opening cysteine and the closing phenylalanine or tryptophan. D genes are given only for firm matches. The size entry is marked missing in some rows and otherwise reads once, few, many or a size class.

clone_size: -
v_call: TRBV6-6
j_call: TRBJ1-2
d_call: TRBD1
cdr3_nt: TGTGCCAGCAGTTCTTGGACAGGGGGTAATGGCTACACCTTC
cdr3_aa: CASSSWTGGNGYTF

clone_size: -
v_call: TRBV5-5
j_call: TRBJ1-4
d_call: -
cdr3_nt: TGTGCCAGCAGCTTGGCTGGCCAGTCCGCTAATGAAAAACTGTTTTTT
cdr3_aa: CASSLAGQSANEKLFF

clone_size: -
v_call: TRBV4-3
j_call: TRBJ1-3
d_call: -
cdr3_nt: TGCGCCAGCAGCAAAGACGGAGGGGGAAACACCATATATTTT
cdr3_aa: CASSKDGGGNTIYF

clone_size: -
v_call: TRBV4-1
j_call: TRBJ2-1
d_call: -
cdr3_nt: TGCGCCAGCAGCCAAATCCTAAGCACAACCTCCTACAATGAGCAGTTCTTC
cdr3_aa: CASSQILSTTSYNEQFF

clone_size: -
v_call: TRBV19
j_call: TRBJ2-3
d_call: TRBD2
cdr3_nt: TGTGCCAGTAGCACTGCTTCTAGCGGAGGGAGCACAGATACGCAGTATTTT
cdr3_aa: CASSTASSGGSTDTQYF

clone_size: -
v_call: TRBV7-2
j_call: TRBJ2-3
d_call: TRBD2
cdr3_nt: TGTGCCAGCAGTAGAACCAGCGGGAGAGGCACAGATACGCAGTATTTT
cdr3_aa: CASSRTSGRGTDTQYF

clone_size: -
v_call: TRBV6-1
j_call: TRBJ2-7
d_call: TRBD2
cdr3_nt: TGTGCCAGCAGTGAAGGAGGACTAGCGACATACGAGCAGTACTTC
cdr3_aa: CASSEGGLATYEQYF

clone_size: -
v_call: TRBV5-1
j_call: TRBJ2-5
d_call: -
cdr3_nt: TGCGCCAGCAGCTTGCAGGGAATGGAGACCCAGTACTTC
cdr3_aa: CASSLQGMETQYF

clone_size: few
v_call: TRBV5-1
j_call: TRBJ1-2
d_call: -
cdr3_nt: TGCGCCAGCAGCTACGGACGGGATGCCGTACCGAACTATGGCTACACCTTC
cdr3_aa: CASSYGRDAVPNYGYTF

clone_size: -
v_call: TRBV9
j_call: TRBJ1-3
d_call: -
cdr3_nt: TGTGCCAGCAGCGTAGACGGGGGAAAGAACACCATATATTTT
cdr3_aa: CASSVDGGKNTIYF

clone_size: -
v_call: TRBV30
j_call: TRBJ2-5
d_call: -
cdr3_nt: TGTGCCTGGAGGCAGGGCTCTTGGGGGGCTGAGACCCAGTACTTC
cdr3_aa: CAWRQGSWGAETQYF

clone_size: -
v_call: TRBV28
j_call: TRBJ2-7
d_call: -
cdr3_nt: TGTGCCAGCAGTTCTCAAACCTACGAGCAGTACTTC
cdr3_aa: CASSSQTYEQYF

clone_size: -
v_call: TRBV28
j_call: TRBJ2-7
d_call: -
cdr3_nt: TGTGCCAGCAGTTCACCGGGACCCCAAGCCCAGTACTTC
cdr3_aa: CASSSPGPQAQYF

clone_size: -
v_call: TRBV6-1
j_call: TRBJ1-2
d_call: -
cdr3_nt: TGTGCCAGCAGTGAGGGAGGGACCAACTATGGCTACACCTTC
cdr3_aa: CASSEGGTNYGYTF

clone_size: -
v_call: TRBV2
j_call: TRBJ1-2
d_call: -
cdr3_nt: TGTGCCAGTTCGGCCAGTAACTATGGCTACACCTTC
cdr3_aa: CASSASNYGYTF

clone_size: few
v_call: TRBV2
j_call: TRBJ1-1
d_call: -
cdr3_nt: TGTGCCAGCAGTGAAGAATCAGGTGGGGACACTGAAGCTTTCTTT
cdr3_aa: CASSEESGGDTEAFF

clone_size: -
v_call: TRBV6-6
j_call: TRBJ2-7
d_call: TRBD2
cdr3_nt: TGTGCCAGCAGTGGTAGGACTAGCGGGAGCAACGAGCAGTACTTC
cdr3_aa: CASSGRTSGSNEQYF

clone_size: -
v_call: TRBV6-1
j_call: TRBJ1-5
d_call: -
cdr3_nt: TGTGCCAGCAGTGAAGGGGGGTATAGCAATCAGCCCCAGCATTTT
cdr3_aa: CASSEGGYSNQPQHF

clone_size: -
v_call: TRBV5-1
j_call: TRBJ2-5
d_call: -
cdr3_nt: TGCGCCAGCAGCACTTCAGTGGCCCAGTACTTC
cdr3_aa: CASSTSVAQYF

clone_size: -
v_call: TRBV5-4
j_call: TRBJ2-2
d_call: -
cdr3_nt: TGTGCCAGCGAGGACACCGGGGAGCTGTTTTTT
cdr3_aa: CASEDTGELFF

clone_size: -
v_call: TRBV4-2
j_call: TRBJ1-5
d_call: -
cdr3_nt: TGTGCCAGCAGCCAAGATTGGAAGAGCAATCAGCCCCAGCATTTT
cdr3_aa: CASSQDWKSNQPQHF

clone_size: -
v_call: TRBV21-1
j_call: TRBJ2-3
d_call: -
cdr3_nt: TGTGCCAGCAGCAGAAGGACAGATACGCAGTATTTT
cdr3_aa: CASSRRTDTQYF

clone_size: -
v_call: TRBV5-1
j_call: TRBJ2-3
d_call: TRBD2
cdr3_nt: TGCGCCAGCATGCGAGAGGGCGGGAGAGGCACAGATACGCAGTATTTT
cdr3_aa: CASMREGGRGTDTQYF

clone_size: -
v_call: TRBV5-1
j_call: TRBJ2-1
d_call: TRBD2
cdr3_nt: TGCGCCAGCAGCTTGATGGGACTAGCGGGCAATGAGCAGTTCTTC
cdr3_aa: CASSLMGLAGNEQFF

clone_size: -
v_call: TRBV5-6
j_call: TRBJ2-1
d_call: -
cdr3_nt: TGTGCCAGCAGCTTGGCGACCAGGAGGAGGTACAATGAGCAGTTCTTC
cdr3_aa: CASSLATRRRYNEQFF